Presented here are 17 T cell receptor beta chains from one specimen sequenced in a study of Tregs in tolerant kidney transplant recipients. Repertoires were generated with immunoSEQ multiplex PCR, while TCRdb's copy carries only in-frame clones and drops some. The sample has nearly 95,000 clones; under 95% are singletons. Source: CD4+ T cells from blood, taken before the transplant. Every receptor here comes from a human donor who received a combined kidney and bone marrow transplant.

The V and J genes are TRBV2 and TRBJ2-5, with TRBD2 matching over 10 bases. With the DNA end fitting TRBJ2-7 better, the J assignment may be wrong. The CDR3 consists of 14 residues. Germline V gives CDR1 SNHLY, CDR2 FYNNEI. CDR3 region: CASSERAGGLEQYF. The CDR3, as DNA: TGTGCCAGCAGTGAACGAGCGGGAGGGCTCGAGCAGTACTTC.

The sample holds one count of this clone. This chain uses TRBV18 with TRBJ2-7; 14 positions agree with TRBD2. This CDR3 has 16 residues. J gave up 3 bases and V 4 bases, and 5 bases lay outside the gene matches. Germline V gives CDR1 KGHSH, CDR2 LQKENI. CDR3 nucleotides: TGTGCCAGCTCACGAAGGACTAGCGGGAGGTACTACGAGCAGTACTTC. It is translated as CASSRRTSGRYYEQYF.

The chain has TRBV7-6 and TRBJ2-5; D remains ambiguous. Germline V gene sequence: CDR1 SGHVS, CDR2 FNYEAQ. Deletions cut 1 base from V and 5 bases from J, with 11 bases between. The CDR3 has 14 amino acids. CDR3 DNA sequence: TGTGCCAGCAGCTTAGGGGTGGGCTGGGAGACCCAGTACTTC. Protein sequence: CASSLGVGWETQYF.

The chain joins TRBV7-2 to TRBJ2-3; D is undetermined. Trimming took 0 bases from V and 6 from J, leaving 13 bases between them. Looked up from germline, CDR1 is SGHTA and CDR2 is FQGNSA. This CDR3 has 15 amino acids. The CDR3 protein is CASSLAGLGWDTQYF. CDR3 sequence (DNA): TGTGCCAGCAGCTTAGCGGGCTTGGGTTGGGATACGCAGTATTTT.

The chain carries TRBV7-3 and TRBJ2-2; possible D gene TRBD2, 6 bases. This CDR3 contains 17 residues. Germline CDR1 and CDR2: SGHTA and FQGTGA. V shed 2 bases and J shed 0 bases, with 13 bases lying between them. The CDR3 is CASSLRAGTPNTGELFF. CDR3 DNA sequence: TGTGCCAGCAGCTTACGGGCGGGGACCCCGAACACCGGGGAGCTGTTTTTT. Full variable domain (remainder filled in from reference TRBV7-3 and TRBJ2-2): GAGVSQTPSNKVTEKGKYVELRCDPISGHTALYWYRQSLGQGPEFLIYFQGTGAADDSGLPNDRFFAVRPEGSVSTLKIQRTERGDSAVYLCASSLRAGTPNTGELFFGEGSRLTVL.

The V call is TRBV7-2, the J call TRBJ1-2; D might be TRBD1 (6 bases). The CDR3 has 14 residues. Germline V gene lookup returns CDR1 SGHTA and CDR2 FQGNSA. V lost 1 base to trimming and J lost 6 bases, with 12 bases between them. The chain's CDR3 is CASSLGTGRNGYTF. The CDR3 DNA is TGTGCCAGCAGCTTAGGTACAGGGCGGAATGGCTACACCTTC.

The V gene is TRBV11-3, the J gene TRBJ2-5, with TRBD2 identical over 8 bases. Trimming removed 2 bases from V and 3 bases from J; junction bases left unmatched: 8. The V gene's germline CDR1 is SGHNT and CDR2 YENEEA. This CDR3 is 16 amino acids long. The CDR3 region is CASSLLSGVVEETQYF. The CDR3 DNA reads as TGTGCCAGCAGCTTACTTAGCGGGGTAGTGGAAGAGACCCAGTACTTC.

The V gene is TRBV5-1, the J gene TRBJ2-5; 7 nucleotides match TRBD2. Germline CDR1 is SGHRS and CDR2 is YFSETQ. The V gene end was trimmed by 2 bases and the J gene end by 2 bases; junction bases not matched to a gene: 6. The CDR3 totals 15 residues. The CDR3 loop is CASSFGLAEQETQYF. The CDR3 DNA reads TGCGCCAGCAGCTTTGGGCTAGCGGAGCAAGAGACCCAGTACTTC.

The chain couples TRBV10-3 to TRBJ2-7, with D uncertain. Trimming shortened V by 3 bases and J by 6 bases, and 15 bases separated the two germline ends. Germline V CDR1 and CDR2: ENHRY, SYGVKD. The CDR3 length is 14 residues. The CDR3 DNA reads as TGTGCCATCAGTGAATCAGGAACTTATGGCGAGCAGTACTTC. Translated: CAISESGTYGEQYF.

The V gene is TRBV18, the J gene TRBJ1-3; D not certain. The ends were cut back, 2 bases at V and 1 base at J, with 18 bases in the middle. This CDR3 is built from 18 residues. The germline V gene has CDR1 KGHSH and CDR2 LQKENI. This CDR3 is CASSPVVFGSGSGNTIYF. As DNA, the CDR3 is TGTGCCAGCTCACCAGTCGTATTTGGGAGCGGGTCTGGAAACACCATATATTTT.

A single count supports this clone. V and J are TRBV4-3 and TRBJ2-3; D remains unclear. Trimming took off 0 bases at V and 5 bases at J, with 12 bases between the two ends. Germline CDR1 reads LGHNA; CDR2 reads YSLEER. The CDR3 has 15 residues. DNA of the CDR3: TGCGCCAGCAGCCAAGATTCGGGTTACGGAGATACGCAGTATTTT. The encoded protein is CASSQDSGYGDTQYF.

The rearrangement joins TRBV5-4 to TRBJ2-5; 9 bases are a match to TRBD1. CDR1 SGHNT and CDR2 YYREEE come from the germline V gene (reference sequence). V was clipped by 2 bases and J by 5 bases; unmatched bases: 10. The CDR3 covers 16 residues. DNA for the CDR3: TGTGCCAGCAGCTTCACAGGGGGCGCGTGGGGGGAGACCCAGTACTTC. This gives the protein CASSFTGGAWGETQYF. The whole variable domain, filled in from reference TRBV5-4 and TRBJ2-5, reads ETGVTQSPTHLIKTRGQQVTLRCSSQSGHNTVSWYQQALGQGPQFIFQYYREEENGRGNFPPRFSGLQFPNYSSELNVNALELDDSALYLCASSFTGGAWGETQYFGPGTRLLVL.

The CDR3 sequence is CSVETGFQGGSLAPYNEQFF. CDR3 nucleotide sequence: TGCAGCGTCGAAACAGGTTTTCAAGGGGGCTCTCTAGCCCCCTACAATGAGCAGTTCTTC. The chain has TRBV29-1 and TRBJ2-7, with 7 bases aligning to TRBD1. The end of the DNA fits TRBJ2-1 better, so the J call may be wrong. This CDR3 has 20 amino acids. Germline CDR1 SQVTM, CDR2 ANQGSEA.

The J gene is TRBJ1-2, the V gene TRBV28; 8 nucleotides match TRBD1. The CDR3 has 13 residues. Germline CDR1 reads MDHEN; CDR2 reads SYDVKM. With V trimmed by 6 bases and J by 7 bases, 7 bases remained unmatched. The CDR3 DNA sequence: TGTGCCAGCAGCCCGGGACAGGCGGGTGGCTACACCTTC. Residues: CASSPGQAGGYTF.

This clone has only one observation. The chain couples TRBV12-1 to TRBJ2-2; the tabulated D call, TRBD2, remains unverified against the DNA. TRBV12-1 is described as a pseudogene. The CDR3 totals 17 residues. Here the CDR3 DNA reads TGTGCCAGCAGCTTCCGGGGGCGGGGGGCCCCCACCGGGGAGCTGTTTTTT. It codes for CASSFRGRGAPTGELFF.

The chain combines TRBV9 with TRBJ2-7; no firm D call. The V gene lost 2 bases and the J gene lost 4 bases, with 13 bases spanning the gap. Germline V gene lookup returns CDR1 SGDLS and CDR2 YYNGEE. The CDR3 is 14 amino acids. CDR3 loop: CASSVSPTQYEQYF. In nucleotides, the CDR3 is TGTGCCAGCAGCGTTTCCCCGACTCAATACGAGCAGTACTTC.

The genes are TRBV4-1 and TRBJ2-7; TRBD2 aligns across 9 bases. Per germline, CDR1 MGHRA and CDR2 YSYEKL. This CDR3 is built from 17 residues. The V segment lost 0 bases and the J segment 2 bases; nucleotides outside the gene matches: 8. CDR3 DNA: TGCGCCAGCAGCCAAGATCGCGGGGGGGCCCCTCCCTACGAGCAGTACTTC. This translates into CASSQDRGGAPPYEQYF.